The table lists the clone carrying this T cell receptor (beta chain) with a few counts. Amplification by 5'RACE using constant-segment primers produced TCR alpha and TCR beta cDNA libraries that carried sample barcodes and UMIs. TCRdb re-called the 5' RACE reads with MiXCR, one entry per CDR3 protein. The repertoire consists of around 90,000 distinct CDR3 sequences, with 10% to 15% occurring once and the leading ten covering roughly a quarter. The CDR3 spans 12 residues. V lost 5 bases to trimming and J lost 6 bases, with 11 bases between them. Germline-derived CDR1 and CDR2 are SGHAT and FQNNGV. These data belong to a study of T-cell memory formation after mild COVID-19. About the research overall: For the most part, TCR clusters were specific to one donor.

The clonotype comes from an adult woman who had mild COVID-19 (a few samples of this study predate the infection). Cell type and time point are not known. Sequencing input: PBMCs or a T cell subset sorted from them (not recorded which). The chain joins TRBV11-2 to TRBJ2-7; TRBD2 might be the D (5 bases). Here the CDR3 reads CASSPGLGEQYF. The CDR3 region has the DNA TGTGCCAGCAGCCCCGGACTGGGCGAGCAGTACTTC.